The 32 T cell receptor beta chains below all came from one sample that was sequenced in a study of CD4 T cell repertoires in COVID-19. Antigen-reactive proliferating T cell lines came from CFSE-labeled cells given autologous monocytes and SARS-CoV-2 spike or nucleoprotein. These receptors lack a known antigen. The assay was immunoSEQ multiplex PCR, and TCRdb's table has in-frame clones only and misses some. The sample has over a thousand clones; about 16% are singletons. The sample was central memory CD4+ T cells, cultured in vitro, taken after recovery from COVID-19. Every receptor here comes from a human donor who had COVID-19.

This clone is categorized as medium-sized. This sample also contains other DNA sequences that code for the same CDR3. The chain couples TRBV7-9 to TRBJ2-3; 8 positions match TRBD1. The length of the CDR3 is 14 residues. CDR1 and CDR2 from the germline V gene are SEHNR and FQNEAQ (reference sequence). V was pared by 7 bases and J by 2 bases, with 5 bases of the junction left unmatched. The CDR3 loop is CASTGQGSTDTQYF. CDR3 bases: TGTGCCAGCACCGGACAGGGATCCACAGATACGCAGTATTTT.

The rearrangement links TRBV6-5 to TRBJ2-5; D may be TRBD1 (6 bases). The V gene lost 6 bases and the J gene lost 2 bases, with 13 bases spanning the gap. In germline, CDR1 is MNHEY, CDR2 SVGAGI. The CDR3 length is 14 residues. CDR3 nucleotides: TGTGCCAGCAGGAGAGGACAGTTACAAGAGACCCAGTACTTC. It yields the protein CASRRGQLQETQYF.

This clone is large. V gene TRBV10-3 combines with J gene TRBJ2-5, with 11 bases identical to TRBD2. Losses at the gene ends were 3 bases for V and 4 bases for J; bases not matched to a gene: 4. The CDR3 is made up of 15 amino acids. CDR1 is ENHRY, CDR2 SYGVKD, per germline. The CDR3 sequence is CAISDGLAGGETQYF. CDR3 bases: TGTGCCATCAGTGATGGTCTAGCGGGAGGAGAGACCCAGTACTTC.

Turning to this clone: The sample has other DNA sequences that encode this CDR3 too. This rearrangement joins TRBV6-5 to TRBJ1-2; possible D gene TRBD1, 5 bases. Trimming removed 0 bases from V and 8 bases from J, with 13 bases in between. Germline values: CDR1 MNHEY, CDR2 SVGAGI. This CDR3 contains 14 residues. In DNA, the CDR3 is TGTGCCAGCAGTTACTCAGCAGGGATTGGCGGCTACACCTTC. This sequence encodes CASSYSAGIGGYTF.

By share of the sample, this clone is medium-sized. The chain is built from TRBV18 and TRBJ1-1, with a possible D match to TRBD1 (6 bases). The CDR3 spans 14 residues. The V and J ends lost 3 bases and 8 bases respectively, with 16 bases between them. Germline CDR1 reads KGHSH; CDR2 reads LQKENI. CDR3 sequence reads: CASSPGGRRLEAFF. CDR3 coding DNA: TGTGCCAGCTCACCGGGGGGCCGCAGGCTAGAAGCTTTCTTT.

This clone counts as medium-sized. The V call is TRBV5-1, the J call TRBJ2-7; TRBD1 matches at 8 bases. Germline CDR1 is SGHRS and CDR2 is YFSETQ. The CDR3 spans 14 residues. V lost 1 base, J lost 5 bases, and 5 bases stayed unmatched. CDR3 in DNA: TGCGCCAGCAGCTTGAGACAGGGGAGCCACGAGCAGTACTTC. It yields the protein CASSLRQGSHEQYF.

Sample share makes this clone medium-sized (0.01 to 0.1%). The chain carries TRBV2 and TRBJ2-2; unclear D gene. The CDR3 extends over 14 amino acids. V was pared by 7 bases and J by 0 bases, with 9 bases between. Germline V gene data show CDR1 as SNHLY and CDR2 as FYNNEI. CDR3 bases: TGTGCCAGCAAGGTTGGATCGAACACCGGGGAGCTGTTTTTT. Protein: CASKVGSNTGELFF.

This clone is categorized as medium-sized. This chain links TRBV30 with TRBJ1-2, with 7 nucleotides matching TRBD1. V gave up 1 base and J gave up 8 bases; unmatched junction bases: 10. The CDR3 has 14 amino acids. Germline values: CDR1 GTSNPN, CDR2 SVGIG (reference sequence). The CDR3 here is CAWSAPTGLVGYTF. CDR3 sequence (DNA): TGTGCCTGGAGTGCGCCGACAGGGTTGGTAGGCTACACCTTC.

By sample share, this clone is large. The V and J genes are TRBV6-6 and TRBJ1-5; no clear D gene. The CDR3 is 14 amino acids. Trimming removed 3 bases from V and 3 bases from J, with 9 bases in between. Germline V gene data show CDR1 as MNHNY and CDR2 as SVGAGI (reference sequence). The CDR3 DNA reads TGTGCCAGCAGTTATCCAGAATTCAATCAGCCCCAGCATTTT. Residues: CASSYPEFNQPQHF.

By sample fraction, this clone is medium-sized. This rearrangement joins TRBV10-3 to TRBJ2-1; 9 positions match TRBD1. CDR3 size: 15 residues. Germline trimming cut 0 bases from V and 8 bases from J; bases unmatched to any gene: 5. Germline CDR1 reads ENHRY; CDR2 reads SYGVKD. The CDR3 spells CAISESIQGAYEQFF. The CDR3 DNA sequence: TGTGCCATCAGTGAGTCGATACAGGGGGCCTATGAGCAGTTCTTC.

This clone was recorded a few times. This sequence joins TRBV27 and TRBJ2-3; D unresolved. CDR1 is MNHEY and CDR2 is SMNVEV in the germline V gene (reference sequence). CDR3 length equals 14 residues. V lost 0 bases to trimming and J lost 6 bases, with 10 bases between them. DNA for the CDR3: TGTGCCAGCAGTTTATCACGGGCCAAGGATACGCAGTATTTT. Translated, it gives CASSLSRAKDTQYF.

This clone is medium-sized in the sample. A read error may be the cause here, since a much bigger clone is one base away. Other DNA sequences of this sample code for an identical CDR3. The chain combines TRBV7-9 with TRBJ2-3; D is perhaps TRBD2 (5 bases). The CDR3 contains 14 residues. V lost 1 base and J 0 bases, leaving 5 bases between the germline ends. CDR1 is SEHNR and CDR2 is FQNEAQ in the germline V gene (reference sequence). CDR3 in amino acids: CASSLERSTDTQYF. The CDR3 nucleotides are TGTGCCAGCAGCTTAGAGCGGAGCACAGATACGCAGTATTTT.

Within the sample, this clone is medium-sized. V is TRBV6-6 and J is TRBJ1-5; D call uncertain. The germline gives CDR1 MNHNY, CDR2 SVGAGI (reference sequence). With 3 bases removed from V and 4 bases from J, the gap between germline ends came to 10 bases. The CDR3 has 14 amino acids. The DNA of the CDR3 is TGTGCCAGCAGTTATATGGAGACGAATCAGCCCCAGCATTTT. Protein product: CASSYMETNQPQHF.

V usage is TRBV19 and J usage is TRBJ1-1; D gene unclear. CDR1 and CDR2 (germline): LNHDA, SQIVND (reference sequence). The CDR3 totals 14 residues. V shed 5 bases and J shed 0 bases, with 10 bases lying between them. CDR3 in DNA: TGTGCCAGTAGTTCTTTGGTTGTGAACACTGAAGCTTTCTTT. This sequence encodes CASSSLVVNTEAFF. Combining the CDR3 with reference TRBV19 and TRBJ1-1 gives the whole variable domain DGGITQSPKYLFRKEGQNVTLSCEQNLNHDAMYWYRQDPGQGLRLIYYSQIVNDFQKGDIAEGYSVSREKKESFPLTVTSAQKNPTAFYLCASSSLVVNTEAFFGQGTRLTVV.

By proportion, this clone is large. The chain couples TRBV10-3 to TRBJ1-2; 7 positions match TRBD1. The CDR3 consists of 13 residues. V was clipped by 7 bases and J by 6 bases; unmatched bases: 8. Looked up from germline, CDR1 is ENHRY and CDR2 is SYGVKD. The CDR3 DNA follows: TGTGCCATCAACCCGGGACAGAGCGATGGCTACACCTTC. Protein sequence: CAINPGQSDGYTF.

This clone is deemed medium-sized. The J gene is TRBJ2-1, the V gene TRBV6-1; a possible D gene is TRBD2 (5 bases). V was clipped by 8 bases and J by 0 bases, with 14 bases between them. The CDR3 length is 15 residues. CDR1 MNHNS and CDR2 SASEGT come from the germline V gene. This CDR3 is CASCSSRYSYNEQFF. CDR3 nucleotide sequence: TGTGCCAGCTGCTCTAGCCGTTACTCCTACAATGAGCAGTTCTTC.

By share of the sample, this clone is medium-sized. The V call is TRBV6-1, the J call TRBJ1-6; D remains ambiguous. Germline V gives CDR1 MNHNS, CDR2 SASEGT. V lost 5 bases and J 5 bases, leaving 10 bases between the germline ends. The CDR3 runs 14 residues. Written as DNA, the CDR3 is TGTGCCAGCAGTTATCAGGAGGATAATTCACCCCTCCACTTT. This sequence encodes CASSYQEDNSPLHF.

Sample share makes this clone medium-sized. The chain couples TRBV9 to TRBJ2-1; the match to TRBD1 covers 9 bases. Losses at the gene ends were 0 bases for V and 7 bases for J; bases not matched to a gene: 5. The length of the CDR3 is 15 residues. Per germline, CDR1 SGDLS and CDR2 YYNGEE. The CDR3, as DNA: TGTGCCAGCAGCGTAGAGCCACAGGGGGCGAATGAGCAGTTCTTC. It translates to CASSVEPQGANEQFF.

The chain is built from TRBV18 and TRBJ1-1; D is perhaps TRBD1 (6 bases). The V end lost 6 bases, the J end lost 5 bases, and 19 bases lay between the germline ends. The germline V gene has CDR1 KGHSH and CDR2 LQKENI. The CDR3 sequence is 15 residues long. CDR3 sequence: CASSDTVGGLTEAFF. DNA for the CDR3: TGTGCCAGCTCCGACACCGTTGGGGGGCTTACTGAAGCTTTCTTT.

The V and J genes are TRBV3-1 (or the pseudogene TRBV3-2) and TRBJ2-2; 12 bases are shared with TRBD2. The CDR3 covers 17 residues. V shed 0 bases, J shed 7 bases, and the junction held 6 bases outside the gene matches. In germline, CDR1 is LGHDT, CDR2 YNNKEL (reference sequence). The CDR3 DNA sequence: TGTGCCAGCAGCCAAGATGGACTAGCGGGGAGACTCGGGGAGCTGTTTTTT. Translating gives CASSQDGLAGRLGELFF.

This clone is medium-sized. Other DNA sequences in the same sample also yield this CDR3. The V gene is TRBV7-9, the J gene TRBJ2-3; no reliable D call. CDR3 length equals 14 residues. Trimming cost V 5 bases and J 0 bases, with 9 bases left between them. Germline V gene data show CDR1 as SEHNR and CDR2 as FQNEAQ (reference sequence). CDR3 loop: CASSGQGSTDTQYF. The CDR3 DNA is TGTGCCAGCAGCGGTCAAGGTAGCACAGATACGCAGTATTTT.

This clone is judged medium-sized. This chain uses TRBV6-2 or TRBV6-3 with TRBJ2-7; D is undetermined. The CDR3 runs 13 residues. Trimming pared 0 bases from V and 4 bases from J, leaving 7 bases between. Germline V lookup: CDR1 MNHEY, CDR2 SVGEGT. The CDR3 bases are TGTGCCAGCAGTTACTCGGAAGGGTACGAGCAGTACTTC. Translation gives CASSYSEGYEQYF.

Relative to its sample, this clone is medium-sized. CDR3 sequence: CASSLDASNSPLHF. DNA of the CDR3: TGTGCCAGCAGCTTAGATGCCTCGAATTCACCCCTCCACTTT. The gene calls are TRBV7-8 and TRBJ1-6, with D unclear. The V gene's germline CDR1 is SGHVS and CDR2 FQNEAQ. Between the trimmed V and J ends, which lost 1 base and 7 bases, there was a span of 8 bases. The CDR3 spans 14 residues.

The rearrangement uses TRBV5-1 and TRBJ2-1, with D possibly TRBD2 on 5 matching bases. The germline CDR1 and CDR2 sequences are SGHRS and YFSETQ. V was clipped by 4 bases and J by 5 bases, with 10 bases between them. This CDR3 contains 13 residues. CDR3 DNA: TGCGCCAGCAGCCCGGAGGACCACAATGAGCAGTTCTTC. It specifies CASSPEDHNEQFF.

The V call is TRBV11-2, the J call TRBJ2-1; tentative D call: TRBD2 (6 bases). CDR1 and CDR2 from the germline V gene are SGHAT and FQNNGV. Trimming stripped 2 bases from V and 9 bases from J, with 14 bases between. This CDR3 has 14 residues. In nucleotides, the CDR3 is TGTGCCAGCAGCTTACGACTAGATGTTGGTGAGCAGTTCTTC. Protein sequence: CASSLRLDVGEQFF. Filled out from reference TRBV11-2 and TRBJ2-1, the complete variable domain reads EAGVAQSPRYKIIEKRQSVAFWCNPISGHATLYWYQQILGQGPKLLIQFQNNGVVDDSQLPKDRFSAERLKGVDSTLKIQPAKLEDSAVYLCASSLRLDVGEQFFGPGTRLTVL.

The table lists this clone with a few counts. The CDR3 spells CASSSILAGGDYNEQFF. In DNA form, the CDR3 reads TGTGCCAGCAGCTCGATTCTAGCGGGAGGGGACTACAATGAGCAGTTCTTC. The J gene is TRBJ2-1, the V gene TRBV5-6, with TRBD2 matching 12 bases. The V segment lost 3 bases and the J segment 3 bases; nucleotides outside the gene matches: 7. The CDR3 covers 17 residues. CDR1 and CDR2 from the germline V gene are SGHDT and YYEEEE.

This clone is large (0.1 to 1%) in the sample. Other DNA sequences from this sample encode an identical CDR3 as well. The chain carries TRBV7-9 and TRBJ1-5, with D unresolved. Deletions cut 0 bases from V and 2 bases from J, with 5 bases between. CDR1 is SEHNR, CDR2 FQNEAQ, per germline (reference sequence). CDR3 length equals 14 residues. As DNA, the CDR3 is TGTGCCAGCAGCTTAGCATCAGGCAATCAGCCCCAGCATTTT. Translated: CASSLASGNQPQHF.

This clone was seen a few times. It may be a read error: a sequence one base away is much more abundant. The same CDR3 can be traced to other DNA sequences in this sample. The chain couples TRBV7-9 to TRBJ2-3, with TRBD1 matching over 9 bases. With V trimmed by 7 bases and J by 0 bases, 2 bases remained unmatched. Germline assignment: CDR1 SEHNR and CDR2 FQNEAQ (reference sequence). This CDR3 is built from 14 residues. The CDR3 sequence: CASTGQGSTDTQYF. CDR3 nucleotides: TGTGCCAGCACCGGACAGGGGAGCACAGATACGCAGTATTTT.

By sample fraction, this clone is large. This CDR3 is also generated by other DNA sequences in the sample. This CDR3 reads CASSLEGSTDTQYF. CDR3 in DNA: TGTGCCAGCAGCTTAGAAGGGAGCACAGATACGCAGTATTTT. J is TRBJ2-3 and V is TRBV7-9, with D uncertain. V dropped 1 base and J dropped 0 bases, with 5 bases sitting between them. The V gene's germline CDR1 is SEHNR and CDR2 FQNEAQ (reference sequence). The CDR3 consists of 14 residues. Based on the CDR3 plus reference TRBV7-9 and TRBJ2-3, the full variable domain is DTGVSQNPRHKITKRGQNVTFRCDPISEHNRLYWYRQTLGQGPEFLTYFQNEAQLEKSRLLSDRFSAERPKGSFSTLEIQRTEQGDSAMYLCASSLEGSTDTQYFGPGTRLTVL.

The V and J genes are TRBV5-4 and TRBJ2-6, with 9 bases matching TRBD1. V lost 5 bases, J lost 4 bases, and 4 bases stayed unmatched. Germline-derived CDR1 and CDR2 are SGHNT and YYREEE (reference sequence). The CDR3 extends over 15 amino acids. The DNA of the CDR3 is TGTGCCAGCAGTTGGACAGGGGACGGGGCCAACGTCCTGACTTTC. It specifies CASSWTGDGANVLTF.

This clone is categorized as medium-sized. This sample also contains other DNA sequences that code for the same CDR3. CDR3 amino acids: CASSYPEMNTEAFF. Written as DNA, the CDR3 is TGTGCCAGCAGTTACCCAGAGATGAACACTGAAGCTTTCTTT. The V call is TRBV6-6, the J call TRBJ1-1; the D is unclear. The CDR3 contains 14 residues. The germline V gene has CDR1 MNHNY and CDR2 SVGAGI (reference sequence). Trimming removed 2 bases at V and 0 bases at J, with 7 bases between.

This clone is classed as medium-sized. The chain combines TRBV6-6 with TRBJ1-6; D is uncertain. This CDR3 has 14 amino acids. V dropped 0 bases and J dropped 7 bases, with 7 bases sitting between them. Germline CDR1 MNHNY, CDR2 SVGAGI (reference sequence). The CDR3 region is CASSYSETNSPLHF. Here the CDR3 DNA reads TGTGCCAGCAGTTACTCGGAAACAAATTCACCCCTCCACTTT.